This T cell receptor (beta chain) was recorded in a study of STAT5B mutations in CD4+ large granular lymphocyte leukemia. The study's findings and limits: Top patient clones used TRBV06 genes more often: 8/27 versus 2/35 in controls. No patients shared main leukemic clonotypes, though roughly 25% appeared at low frequency elsewhere.

The assay was run at survey level. Repertoires were generated with immunoSEQ multiplex PCR, while TCRdb's copy carries only in-frame clones and drops some. In the table there are about 30,000 clones, roughly three quarters of which are singletons. The V and J ends lost 6 bases and 7 bases respectively, with 13 bases between them. CDR1 is KGHSH and CDR2 is LQKENI in the germline V gene. The CDR3 runs to 14 residues. Note on this clone: The antigen is undetermined.

This receptor was obtained from a human donor in good health. The chain carries TRBV18 and TRBJ1-6; D perhaps matches TRBD1 (5 bases). Sequencing used CD4+ T cells from blood buffy coats. This CDR3 reads CASSRGGENSPLHF. CDR3 DNA: TGTGCCAGCTCCCGGGGGGGAGAGAATTCACCCCTCCACTTT.